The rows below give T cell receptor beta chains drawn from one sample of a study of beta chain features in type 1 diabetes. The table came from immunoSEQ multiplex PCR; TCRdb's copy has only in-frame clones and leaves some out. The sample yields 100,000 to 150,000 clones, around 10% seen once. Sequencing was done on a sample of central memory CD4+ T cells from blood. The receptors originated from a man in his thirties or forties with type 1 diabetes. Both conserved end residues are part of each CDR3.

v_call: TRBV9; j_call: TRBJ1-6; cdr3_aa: CASSVSTVNSPLHF
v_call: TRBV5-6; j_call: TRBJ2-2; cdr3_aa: CASSLIRLAGPGELFF
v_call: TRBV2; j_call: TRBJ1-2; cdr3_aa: CASWKGDNYGYTF
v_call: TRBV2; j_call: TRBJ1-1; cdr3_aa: CASRPTGGITEAFF
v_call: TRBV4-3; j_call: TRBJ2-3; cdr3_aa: CASSQVLSNTDTQYF
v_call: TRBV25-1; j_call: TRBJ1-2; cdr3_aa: CASSESGGYYGYTF
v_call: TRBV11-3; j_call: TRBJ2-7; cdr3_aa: CASSSNRDNSYEQYF
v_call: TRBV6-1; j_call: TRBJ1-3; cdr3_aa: CASRQVPSGNTIYF
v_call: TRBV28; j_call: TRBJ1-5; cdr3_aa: CASSLRQGVLSNQPQHF
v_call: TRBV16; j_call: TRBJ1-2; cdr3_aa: CASSLELGPFGYTF
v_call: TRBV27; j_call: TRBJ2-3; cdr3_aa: CASRGGLTSTDTQYF
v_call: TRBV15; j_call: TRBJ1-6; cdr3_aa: CATSLDRGSPLHF
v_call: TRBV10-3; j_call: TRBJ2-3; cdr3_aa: CAISVPSGGAKDTQYF
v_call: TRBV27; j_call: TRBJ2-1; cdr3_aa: CASSFKGGRGEQFF
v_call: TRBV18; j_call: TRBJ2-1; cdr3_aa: CASSPNRRENEQFF
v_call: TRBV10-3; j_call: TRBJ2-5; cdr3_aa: CASSGQANQETQYF
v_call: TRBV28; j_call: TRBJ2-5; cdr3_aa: CASSPDYLQETQYF
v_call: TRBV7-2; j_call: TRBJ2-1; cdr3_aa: CASSFIAGGPNNEQFF
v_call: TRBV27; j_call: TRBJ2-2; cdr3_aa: CASSFRDRAGTGELFF
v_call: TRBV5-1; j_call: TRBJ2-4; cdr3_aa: CASSSGLGAKNIQYF
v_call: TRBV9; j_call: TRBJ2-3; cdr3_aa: CASSPGIGTDTQYF
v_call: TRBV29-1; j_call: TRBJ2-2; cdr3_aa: CSVRQDSGGELFF
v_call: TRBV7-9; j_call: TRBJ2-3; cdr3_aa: CASSSGQGASSTDTQYF
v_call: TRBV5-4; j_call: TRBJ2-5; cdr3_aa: CASSYPTGGAETQYF
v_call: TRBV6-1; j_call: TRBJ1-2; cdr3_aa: CASSADGGALTSSYGYTF
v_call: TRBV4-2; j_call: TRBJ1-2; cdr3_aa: CASSQRGGTGYGYTF